Below, one T cell receptor (beta chain) is given with its context. Its antigen is still unknown. No much larger clone is present one base from it, and per-base qualities are unavailable. Whole blood was collected in K2EDTA tubes by collaborating institutions according to the institutions' own protocols. For TCRbeta analysis, collaborator samples were shipped as frozen whole blood, as isolated PBMCs, or as DNA extracted from either sample type. These data come from a study of blood T cell repertoires in COVID-19 (dated by TCRdb to about 2020). Regarding the research as a whole: Collaborator samples came from the United States, Italy and Spain and covered acute and convalescent phases of COVID-19. Subjects who had been exposed to COVID-19, were actively infected with it, or had recovered from it provided the deeply sampled blood TCRbeta repertoires that made up the dataset. Nearly every sample came with metadata listing a de-identified subject ID, COVID-19 status, age in years and sex. The repertoires were released in a freely available public database intended as a resource for research on the immune response to SARS-CoV-2. Where HLA class I and class II types were available, the types were taken from metadata supplied by the sample provider, not from assay-based typing. The material from the prospective study consisted of cDNA or gDNA derived from T cells, B-cell-depleted T cells, or PBMCs. Samples were obtained from the ongoing ImmuneRACE study (first 160 participants) and from roughly 1,300 subjects provided by 6 global collaborators.

General study outcomes and caveats: Clinical and demographic metadata were provided uncurated, with the amount varying by source and participant.

The immunoSEQ Assay, a bias-controlled multiplex PCR, was used to amplify TCRbeta CDR3 regions from genomic DNA. On the study's bioinformatics: Within the assay, amplification of reference gene primers was used to estimate how many nucleated cells each sample contained. To quantify the absolute abundance of each unique TCRbeta CDR3 rearrangement, sequence reads were collapsed and filtered. For each sample, productive Simpson clonality was calculated by taking the square root of Simpson's diversity index across productive rearrangements. The clones in this table, taken by TCRdb from immuneACCESS, are in-frame only. Not every clone is retained; where verified, under half of the shortfall comes from an unresolved V gene, and the cause of the rest is unknown. That table is the source of V, J and clone size, and D and trimming were worked out from the DNA. For this sample the table gives hundreds of thousands of clones, of which approximately 90% were detected only once. The leading ten clones occupy over 0.2% of the sample.

CDR1 and CDR2, per the germline V gene (reference sequence), are SGHKS and YYEKEE. The cysteine opens and the phenylalanine closes a CDR3 of 12 amino acids. Only the CDR3 DNA is retained, 36 bases long and in frame from the first base. Relative to germline, V is 5 bases shorter and J is 10 bases shorter, with 15 bases between their ends. The sequencing input was peripheral blood. The V gene is TRBV5-5 and the J gene is TRBJ1-1; the D gene is perhaps TRBD1, from 6 matching bases. The sequence was obtained from a woman under 30 with acute or convalescent COVID-19. Here is the DNA: TGTGCCAGCAGGCCACAGGGTTCGGCAGCTTTCTTT. Its translation is CASRPQGSAAFF.